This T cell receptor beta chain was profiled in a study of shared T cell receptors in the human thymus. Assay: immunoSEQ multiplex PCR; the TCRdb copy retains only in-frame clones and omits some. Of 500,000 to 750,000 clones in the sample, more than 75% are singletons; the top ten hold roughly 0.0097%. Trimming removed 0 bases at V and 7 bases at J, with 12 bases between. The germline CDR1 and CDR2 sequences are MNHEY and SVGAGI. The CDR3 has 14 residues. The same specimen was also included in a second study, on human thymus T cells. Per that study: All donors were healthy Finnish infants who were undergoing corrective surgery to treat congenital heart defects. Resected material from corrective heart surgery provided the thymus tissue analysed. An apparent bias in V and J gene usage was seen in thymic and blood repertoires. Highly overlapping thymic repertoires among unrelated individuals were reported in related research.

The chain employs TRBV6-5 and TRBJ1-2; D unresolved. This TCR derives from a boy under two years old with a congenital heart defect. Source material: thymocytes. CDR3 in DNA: TGTGCCAGCAGTTACTCGGTAGGAAGGAGTGGCTACACCTTC. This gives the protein CASSYSVGRSGYTF.